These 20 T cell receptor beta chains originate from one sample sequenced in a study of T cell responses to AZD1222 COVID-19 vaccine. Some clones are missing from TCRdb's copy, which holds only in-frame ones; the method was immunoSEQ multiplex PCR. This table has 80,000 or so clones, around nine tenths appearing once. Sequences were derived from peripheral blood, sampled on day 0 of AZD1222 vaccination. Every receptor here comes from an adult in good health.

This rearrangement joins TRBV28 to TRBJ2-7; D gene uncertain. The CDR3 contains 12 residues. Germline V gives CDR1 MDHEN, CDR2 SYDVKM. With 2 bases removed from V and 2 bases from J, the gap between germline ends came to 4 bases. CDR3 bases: TGTGCCAGCAGTTTACGGGCCTACGAGCAGTACTTC. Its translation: CASSLRAYEQYF.

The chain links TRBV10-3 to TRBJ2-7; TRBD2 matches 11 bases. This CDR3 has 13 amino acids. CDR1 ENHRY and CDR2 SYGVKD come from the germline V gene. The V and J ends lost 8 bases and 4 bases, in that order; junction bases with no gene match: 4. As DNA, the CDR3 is TGTGCCATCGGCGGGACTAGCGGTTACGAGCAGTACTTC. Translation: CAIGGTSGYEQYF.

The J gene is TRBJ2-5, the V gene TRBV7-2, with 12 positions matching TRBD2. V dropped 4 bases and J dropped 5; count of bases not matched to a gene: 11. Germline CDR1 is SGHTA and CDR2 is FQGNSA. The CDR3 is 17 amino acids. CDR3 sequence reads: CASSSPGLAGGRETQYF. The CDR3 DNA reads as TGTGCCAGCAGCTCCCCCGGGCTAGCGGGAGGGCGGGAGACCCAGTACTTC.

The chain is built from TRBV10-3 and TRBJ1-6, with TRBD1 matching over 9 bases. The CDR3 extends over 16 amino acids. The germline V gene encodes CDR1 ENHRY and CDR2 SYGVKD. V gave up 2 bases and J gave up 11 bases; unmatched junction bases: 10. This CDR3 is CAISEGRGQGEAPLHF. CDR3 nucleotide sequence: TGTGCCATCAGTGAGGGAAGGGGACAGGGAGAGGCACCCCTCCACTTT.

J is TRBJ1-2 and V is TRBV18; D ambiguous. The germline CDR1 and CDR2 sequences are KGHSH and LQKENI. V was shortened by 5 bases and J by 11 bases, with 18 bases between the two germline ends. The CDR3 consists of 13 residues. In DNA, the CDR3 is TGTGCCAGCTCAGCCGGGATCGGAGATTTGTACACCTTC. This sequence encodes CASSAGIGDLYTF.

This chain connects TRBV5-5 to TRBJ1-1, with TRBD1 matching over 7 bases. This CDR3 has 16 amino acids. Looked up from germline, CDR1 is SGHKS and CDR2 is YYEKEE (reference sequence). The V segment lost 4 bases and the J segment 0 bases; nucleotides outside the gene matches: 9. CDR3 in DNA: TGTGCCAGCAGCCTAGAGGGGGCCCAGCTGAACACTGAAGCTTTCTTT. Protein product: CASSLEGAQLNTEAFF.

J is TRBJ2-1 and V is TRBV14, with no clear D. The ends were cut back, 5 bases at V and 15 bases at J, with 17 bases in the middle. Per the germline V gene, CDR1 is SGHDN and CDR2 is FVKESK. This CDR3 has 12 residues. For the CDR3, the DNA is TGTGCCAGCAGCAAAGTCCCTGGTTCTCTGTTCTTC. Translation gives CASSKVPGSLFF.

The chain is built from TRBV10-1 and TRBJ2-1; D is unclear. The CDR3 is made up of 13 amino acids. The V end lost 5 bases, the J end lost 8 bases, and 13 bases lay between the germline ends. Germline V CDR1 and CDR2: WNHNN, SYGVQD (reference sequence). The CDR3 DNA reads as TGCGCCAGCAGTCGGACCAGTGGCTATGAGCAGTTCTTC. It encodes CASSRTSGYEQFF.

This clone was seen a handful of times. CDR3: CASSKDRSSYNSPLHF. DNA for the CDR3: TGTGCCAGCAGTAAAGACAGGAGCTCCTATAATTCACCCCTCCACTTT. The genes are TRBV9 and TRBJ1-6, with D tentatively TRBD1 (6 bases). The CDR3 length is 16 residues. Germline loops: CDR1 SGDLS, CDR2 YYNGEE. The ends were cut back, 5 bases at V and 0 bases at J, with 12 bases in the middle.

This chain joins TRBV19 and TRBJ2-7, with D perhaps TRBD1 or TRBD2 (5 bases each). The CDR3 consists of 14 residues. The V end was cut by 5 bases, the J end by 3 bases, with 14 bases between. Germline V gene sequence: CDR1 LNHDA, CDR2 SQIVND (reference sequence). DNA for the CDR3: TGTGCCAGTAGTCCGGGACGTTCTAGCTACGAGCAGTACTTC. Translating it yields CASSPGRSSYEQYF. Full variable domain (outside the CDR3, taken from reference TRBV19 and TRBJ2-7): DGGITQSPKYLFRKEGQNVTLSCEQNLNHDAMYWYRQDPGQGLRLIYYSQIVNDFQKGDIAEGYSVSREKKESFPLTVTSAQKNPTAFYLCASSPGRSSYEQYFGPGTRLTVT.

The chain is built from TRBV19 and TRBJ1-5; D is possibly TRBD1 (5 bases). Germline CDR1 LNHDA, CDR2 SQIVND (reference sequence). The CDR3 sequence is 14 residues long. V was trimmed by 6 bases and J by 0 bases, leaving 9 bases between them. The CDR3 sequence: CASRQTASNQPQHF. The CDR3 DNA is TGTGCCAGTAGGCAGACAGCTAGCAATCAGCCCCAGCATTTT.

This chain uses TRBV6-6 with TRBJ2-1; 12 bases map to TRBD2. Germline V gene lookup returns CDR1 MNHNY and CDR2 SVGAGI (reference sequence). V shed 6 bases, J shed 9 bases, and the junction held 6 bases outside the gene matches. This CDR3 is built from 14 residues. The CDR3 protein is CASRTSGRMGEQFF. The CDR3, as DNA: TGTGCCAGCAGAACTAGCGGGAGGATGGGTGAGCAGTTCTTC.

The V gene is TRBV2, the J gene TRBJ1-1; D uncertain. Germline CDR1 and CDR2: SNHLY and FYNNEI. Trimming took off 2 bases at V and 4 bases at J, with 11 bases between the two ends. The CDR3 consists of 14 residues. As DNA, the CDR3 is TGTGCCAGCAGTGAAAATCAGGTGGGCACTGAAGCTTTCTTT. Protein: CASSENQVGTEAFF.

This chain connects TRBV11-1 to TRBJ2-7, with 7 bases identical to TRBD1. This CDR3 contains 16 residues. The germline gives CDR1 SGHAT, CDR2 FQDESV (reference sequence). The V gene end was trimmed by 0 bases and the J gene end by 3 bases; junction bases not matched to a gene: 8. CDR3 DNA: TGTGCCAGCAGCTTAGCCCCCGGGACAGACCTCTACGAGCAGTACTTC. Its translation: CASSLAPGTDLYEQYF.

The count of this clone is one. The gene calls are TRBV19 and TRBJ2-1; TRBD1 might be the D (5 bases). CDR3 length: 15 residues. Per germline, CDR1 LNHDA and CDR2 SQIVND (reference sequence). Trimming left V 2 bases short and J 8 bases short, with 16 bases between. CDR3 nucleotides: TGTGCCAGTAGTATATGGGCCGGTGAAGGGGATGAGCAGTTCTTC. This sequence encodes CASSIWAGEGDEQFF.

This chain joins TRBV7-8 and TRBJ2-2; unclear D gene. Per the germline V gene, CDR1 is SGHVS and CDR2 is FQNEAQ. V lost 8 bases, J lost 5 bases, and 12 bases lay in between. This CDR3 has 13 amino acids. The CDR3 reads CASRLGGTGELFF. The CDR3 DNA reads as TGTGCCAGCCGCCTGGGTGGGACCGGGGAGCTGTTTTTT. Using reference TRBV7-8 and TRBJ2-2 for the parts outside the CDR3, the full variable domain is GAGVSQSPRYKVAKRGQDVALRCDPISGHVSLFWYQQALGQGPEFLTYFQNEAQLDKSGLPSDRFFAERPEGSVSTLKIQRTQQEDSAVYLCASRLGGTGELFFGEGSRLTVL.

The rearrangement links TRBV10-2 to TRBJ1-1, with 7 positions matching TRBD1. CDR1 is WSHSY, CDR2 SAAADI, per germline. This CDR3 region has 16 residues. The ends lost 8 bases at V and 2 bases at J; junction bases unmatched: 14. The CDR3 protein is CASHPPYRGQNTEAFF. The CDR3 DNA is TGCGCCAGCCATCCGCCTTACAGGGGACAAAACACTGAAGCTTTCTTT.

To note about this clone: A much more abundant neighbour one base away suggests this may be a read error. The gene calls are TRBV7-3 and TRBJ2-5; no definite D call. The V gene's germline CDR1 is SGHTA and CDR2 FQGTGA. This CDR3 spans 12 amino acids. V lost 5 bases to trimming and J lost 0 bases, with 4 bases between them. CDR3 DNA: TGTGCCAGCAGCCTTTACCAAGAGACCCAGTACTTC. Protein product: CASSLYQETQYF. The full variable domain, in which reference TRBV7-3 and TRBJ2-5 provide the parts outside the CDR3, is GAGVSQTPSNKVTEKGKYVELRCDPISGHTALYWYRQSLGQGPEFLIYFQGTGAADDSGLPNDRFFAVRPEGSVSTLKIQRTERGDSAVYLCASSLYQETQYFGPGTRLLVL.

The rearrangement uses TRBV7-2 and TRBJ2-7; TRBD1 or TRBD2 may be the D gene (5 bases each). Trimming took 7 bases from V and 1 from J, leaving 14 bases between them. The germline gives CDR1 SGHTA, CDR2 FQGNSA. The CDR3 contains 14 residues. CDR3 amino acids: CASTYEGPSYEQYF. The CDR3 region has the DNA TGTGCCAGCACCTATGAGGGGCCGTCCTACGAGCAGTACTTC.

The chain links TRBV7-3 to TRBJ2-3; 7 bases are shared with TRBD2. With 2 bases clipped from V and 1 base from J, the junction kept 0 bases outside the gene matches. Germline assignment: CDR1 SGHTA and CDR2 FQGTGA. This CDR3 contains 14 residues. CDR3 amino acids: CASSLAGGTDTQYF. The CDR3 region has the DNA TGTGCCAGCAGCTTAGCGGGAGGCACAGATACGCAGTATTTT.